A single sample gave rise to the 25 T cell receptor beta chains below, sequenced in a study of cytomegalovirus exposure and HLA in healthy donors. PCR employed 60 Vbeta and 13 Jbeta primers. Clones were sequenced by immunoSEQ multiplex PCR, and TCRdb holds only the in-frame ones, with some missing. Among about 250,000 clones listed, roughly 70% were seen once. The sample was PBMCs. The origin of the receptors is a female donor in good health and CMV-seronegative.

In this sample, this clone turned up once. The chain couples TRBV5-4 to TRBJ2-2; perhaps TRBD1 as D (5 bases). CDR1 is SGHNT and CDR2 is YYREEE in the germline V gene (reference sequence). The CDR3 totals 14 residues. V was shortened by 2 bases and J by 6 bases, with 11 bases between the two germline ends. The CDR3 coding sequence is TGTGCCAGCAGCTTTATCAGGGATCCCGGGGAGCTGTTTTTT. Translating it yields CASSFIRDPGELFF.

The chain uses TRBV10-3 and TRBJ1-5, with D possibly being TRBD1 (6 bases). Trimming left V 6 bases short and J 6 bases short, with 15 bases between. Germline V gives CDR1 ENHRY, CDR2 SYGVKD. The CDR3 contains 14 residues. CDR3 amino acids: CAISPNGGAQPQHF. The CDR3 DNA is TGTGCCATCAGCCCGAACGGGGGGGCTCAGCCCCAGCATTTT.

This chain joins TRBV5-6 and TRBJ1-2; D possibly corresponds to TRBD1 (5 bases). Between the trimmed V and J ends, which lost 7 bases and 6 bases, there was a span of 19 bases. Germline lookup yields CDR1 SGHDT and CDR2 YYEEEE. This CDR3 is 14 amino acids long. CDR3 residues: CASALGRGGNGYTF. The CDR3 region has the DNA TGTGCCAGCGCGCTTGGACGGGGGGGGAATGGCTACACCTTC.

This chain links TRBV23-1 with TRBJ1-3; 7 bases agree with TRBD1. TRBV23-1 is flagged as an ORF with uncertain function. The CDR3 sequence is 12 residues long. V gave up 8 bases and J gave up 10 bases; unmatched junction bases: 8. The CDR3 region has the DNA TGCGCCAGCCGAAAGGGACAGAAGACCATATATTTT. Translating gives CASRKGQKTIYF.

The J gene is TRBJ1-2, the V gene TRBV19, with 7 bases lining up with TRBD1. Germline CDR1 and CDR2: LNHDA and SQIVND (reference sequence). V shed 7 bases and J 1 base; nucleotides not matched to a gene: 15. CDR3 length: 17 amino acids. CDR3 amino acids: CASIARFGTDINYGYTF. The DNA for the CDR3 is TGTGCCAGTATCGCCAGGTTCGGGACAGACATTAACTATGGCTACACCTTC.

The rearrangement uses TRBV25-1 and TRBJ1-1; D remains ambiguous. Trimming removed 8 bases at V and 8 bases at J, with 12 bases between. Germline V gives CDR1 MGHDK, CDR2 SYGVNS. CDR3 length equals 11 residues. CDR3: CASSTRQEAFF. The CDR3 DNA reads TGTGCCAGCTCAACTAGACAAGAAGCTTTCTTT.

The chain carries TRBV27 and TRBJ1-4; D is unclear. The CDR3 is 15 residues long. Germline CDR1 and CDR2: MNHEY and SMNVEV (reference sequence). Trimming removed 6 bases from V and 0 bases from J, with 11 bases in between. CDR3 coding DNA: TGTGCCAGCAGATTCATGGCCGCAACTAATGAAAAACTGTTTTTT. Translation gives CASRFMAATNEKLFF.

The chain is built from TRBV7-6 and TRBJ2-7, with TRBD1 as a possible D gene (6 bases). V was clipped by 1 base and J by 3 bases, with 7 bases between them. There are 13 residues in the CDR3. CDR1 is SGHVS, CDR2 FNYEAQ, per germline. The CDR3 here is CASSLEQGYEQYF. CDR3 sequence (DNA): TGTGCCAGCAGCTTAGAACAGGGCTACGAGCAGTACTTC.

The chain is built from TRBV2 and TRBJ1-2; D is ambiguous. CDR1 is SNHLY, CDR2 FYNNEI, per germline. This CDR3 comprises 12 residues. Deletions cut 6 bases from V and 1 base from J, with 6 bases between. The DNA of the CDR3 is TGTGCCAGCAGGGCCAGTAACTATGGCTACACCTTC. Translation gives CASRASNYGYTF.

The chain is built from TRBV11-2 and TRBJ2-1; 14 bases agree with TRBD2. V was clipped by 2 bases and J by 0 bases; unmatched bases: 3. CDR3 length: 18 residues. Germline V gives CDR1 SGHAT, CDR2 FQNNGV. CDR3 nucleotide sequence: TGTGCCAGCAGCTTAACGACTAGCGGGAGGGCCTCCTACAATGAGCAGTTCTTC. Translating it yields CASSLTTSGRASYNEQFF.

The V call is TRBV5-4, the J call TRBJ1-5; D is undetermined. Germline V gives CDR1 SGHNT, CDR2 YYREEE (reference sequence). The CDR3 has 15 residues. V was cut by 0 bases and J by 3 bases, with 10 bases left in between. The CDR3, as DNA: TGTGCCAGCAGCTTGGGTCCTAAGTTCAATCAGCCCCAGCATTTT. Its translation is CASSLGPKFNQPQHF.

V is TRBV2 and J is TRBJ1-1; possible D gene TRBD1, 5 bases. CDR1 SNHLY and CDR2 FYNNEI come from the germline V gene. The CDR3 loop spans 13 amino acids. Trimming pared 10 bases from V and 0 bases from J, leaving 12 bases between. For the CDR3, the DNA is TGTGCCAACCCAGGGAGGGTGAACACTGAAGCTTTCTTT. Translating it yields CANPGRVNTEAFF.

This chain links TRBV10-1 with TRBJ2-5; D may be TRBD1 (6 bases). The CDR3 is made up of 16 amino acids. Germline V lookup: CDR1 WNHNN, CDR2 SYGVQD (reference sequence). Trimming took off 0 bases at V and 5 bases at J, with 16 bases between the two ends. The CDR3 DNA reads as TGCGCCAGCAGTGAGTCGAACGCAGGGGTGAGGGAGACCCAGTACTTC. This translates into CASSESNAGVRETQYF.

In its sample, this clone was seen a few times. CDR3 residues: CASRRTGTGDEKLFF. The CDR3 DNA reads TGTGCCAGCAGGCGAACCGGGACAGGGGATGAAAAACTGTTTTTT. V usage is TRBV28 and J usage is TRBJ1-4; 10 bases line up with TRBD1. After removal of 6 bases from V and 6 bases from J, the junction contained 7 bases not matched to a gene. CDR1 is MDHEN and CDR2 is SYDVKM in the germline V gene. The CDR3 spans 15 residues.

This clone appeared a single time. This rearrangement joins TRBV28 to TRBJ2-1; 7 bases agree with TRBD2. CDR3 size: 17 residues. The V gene's germline CDR1 is MDHEN and CDR2 SYDVKM. With 5 bases clipped from V and 1 base from J, the junction kept 11 bases outside the gene matches. The CDR3 DNA follows: TGTGCCAGCAGTACCCCCGGGGGGAGCGGGTCCTACAATGAGCAGTTCTTC. It yields the protein CASSTPGGSGSYNEQFF.

This chain connects TRBV5-1 to TRBJ2-7; tentative D call: TRBD2 (7 bases). The CDR3 consists of 14 residues. Trimming left V 4 bases short and J 5 bases short, with 16 bases between. The germline V gene encodes CDR1 SGHRS and CDR2 YFSETQ. The CDR3 here is CASSLSSGGDEQYF. The CDR3 DNA follows: TGCGCCAGCAGCCTGTCCTCGGGGGGCGACGAGCAGTACTTC.

The chain joins TRBV11-3 to TRBJ2-7; 8 nucleotides line up with TRBD2. With V trimmed by 5 bases and J by 7 bases, 10 bases remained unmatched. The CDR3 is 14 residues long. In germline, CDR1 is SGHNT, CDR2 YENEEA. CDR3 nucleotide sequence: TGTGCCAGCAGCCAGACAGCGGGAGCGTGGGAGCAGTACTTC. Amino acid sequence: CASSQTAGAWEQYF.

This sequence joins TRBV4-1 and TRBJ1-5; 9 bases map to TRBD1. Germline values: CDR1 MGHRA, CDR2 YSYEKL. The CDR3 spans 14 residues. The ends lost 4 bases at V and 5 bases at J; junction bases unmatched: 3. CDR3 protein: CASSLRQGDQPQHF. The CDR3 DNA reads TGCGCCAGCAGCCTAAGACAGGGGGATCAGCCCCAGCATTTT.

This sequence joins TRBV7-8 and TRBJ2-5, with 11 bases fitting TRBD2. Judging by the DNA end, TRBJ2-7 fits better; the J call may be wrong. The CDR3 sequence is 16 residues long. Germline CDR1 and CDR2: SGHVS and FQNEAQ. CDR3 bases: TGTGCCAGCAGCTTAGACCGCCTAGCGGGAGGACTCGAGCAGTACTTC. This codes for CASSLDRLAGGLEQYF.

The chain employs TRBV5-8 and TRBJ1-2; no clear D. V shed 7 bases and J shed 5 bases, with 15 bases lying between them. The CDR3 length is 13 residues. Germline V lookup: CDR1 SGHTS, CDR2 YDEGEE. The CDR3 is CASSFPTRYGYTF. As DNA, the CDR3 is TGTGCCAGCTCATTCCCGACGCGGTATGGCTACACCTTC.

This clone was counted only a few times. CDR3 region: CASSSGTSGGAYNEQFF. DNA of the CDR3: TGTGCCAGCAGCTCCGGGACTAGCGGAGGTGCCTACAATGAGCAGTTCTTC. The chain recombines TRBV5-4 with TRBJ2-1; 11 bases map to TRBD2. Germline CDR1 reads SGHNT; CDR2 reads YYREEE (reference sequence). This CDR3 comprises 17 residues. The ends lost 3 bases at V and 2 bases at J; junction bases unmatched: 7.

V usage is TRBV18 and J usage is TRBJ2-2, with 7 bases identical to TRBD1. CDR1 and CDR2 from the germline V gene are KGHSH and LQKENI. V was pared by 6 bases and J by 4 bases, with 8 bases of the junction left unmatched. The CDR3 covers 15 residues. The CDR3 bases are TGTGCCAGCTCCCCCGACAGGGATCGCACCGGGGAGCTGTTTTTT. Its translation: CASSPDRDRTGELFF.

CDR3 bases: TGTGCCAGTAGTACGCACAGGGGATGGAATGAAAAACTGTTTTTT. Its protein product is CASSTHRGWNEKLFF. The chain is built from TRBV19 and TRBJ1-4; 7 positions match TRBD1. V shed 4 bases and J 5 bases; nucleotides not matched to a gene: 7. Germline CDR1 is LNHDA and CDR2 is SQIVND (reference sequence). The CDR3 is 15 residues long. Supplemented by reference TRBV19 and TRBJ1-4, the full variable domain reads DGGITQSPKYLFRKEGQNVTLSCEQNLNHDAMYWYRQDPGQGLRLIYYSQIVNDFQKGDIAEGYSVSREKKESFPLTVTSAQKNPTAFYLCASSTHRGWNEKLFFGSGTQLSVL.

The genes are TRBV4-2 and TRBJ2-2, with a tentative D call TRBD2 (6 bases). The CDR3 contains 15 residues. The V gene lost 6 bases and the J gene lost 2 bases, with 13 bases spanning the gap. Per the germline V gene, CDR1 is LGHNA and CDR2 is YNFKEQ. The CDR3 sequence: CASRPSAENTGELFF. The CDR3, as DNA: TGTGCCAGCAGGCCTAGCGCCGAAAACACCGGGGAGCTGTTTTTT.

This chain uses TRBV30 with TRBJ2-7, with D unclear. The V end was cut by 1 base, the J end by 4 bases, with 11 bases between. CDR3 size: 13 residues. Per the germline V gene, CDR1 is GTSNPN and CDR2 is SVGIG (reference sequence). The CDR3: CAWSGQVVYEQYF. DNA for the CDR3: TGTGCCTGGAGTGGCCAGGTAGTATACGAGCAGTACTTC.